The sequence of this T cell receptor (beta chain) was determined in a study of beta chain features in type 1 diabetes (dated 2018 in TCRdb). Context from the whole study: Mean age, gender distribution, total cell number and subset yield did not differ between patients and healthy donors. A total of 100 million to 140 million sorted cells were examined across all samples, and the number of cells per subset was strongly correlated with RNA yield. In the study, TCRB repertoires of sorted circulating CD4+ T cell subsets from recently diagnosed type 1 diabetes patients were compared with those of matched healthy donors. Regulatory and stem cell-like memory subsets were isolated from only 8 patients and roughly 8 healthy donors, whereas naive and central memory subsets came from all 30 or so donors.

This clone was counted a few times. The specificity of this receptor is unknown. Base qualities are not provided; no much larger clone lies one nucleotide away. Broad study findings and their caveats: Because cDNA was sequenced instead of genomic DNA, activated cells with high expression could be over-represented, although the groups did not differ in activation or CD3 levels. Only small numbers of individuals were included in the HLA sub-analyses, which left unresolved whether HLA type had any influence on TCRB rearrangement. Shorter templates might have been favored by PCR, but patient and control samples were amplified and corrected together, so both groups would have been affected equally by any skew. At VDJ recombination sites, patients with type 1 diabetes made fewer insertions and deleted more nucleotides, a pattern implying thymic rearrangement abnormalities. Naive, central memory and regulatory TCRB repertoires appeared to be more similar among patients than among healthy donors. A moderate but significant shortening of TCRB CDR3 length was observed in type 1 diabetes patients in all four CD4+ subsets.

Each donor gave one peripheral blood draw, approximately 0.11 L on average, collected into heparinised tubes. Using a panel that included CD45RO, CCR7, CD25, CD127, CD95 and CD27, naive, central memory, regulatory and stem cell-like memory CD4+ T cells were sorted on a BD FACSAria II. Purity was above 95% for every sorted population. Right away, PBMCs were isolated by Lymphoprep density gradient centrifugation and were stained directly, with no culture step. So that batch effects would be minimized, each experiment stained and sorted samples in pairs, pairing one healthy donor with one patient. Between the V and J ends, shortened by 4 bases and 7 bases respectively, the junction contains 20 bases. Including cysteine and phenylalanine, the CDR3 has 16 amino acids. The retained sequence is limited to the CDR3, 48 bases, with the frame set at the first base. CDR1 and CDR2 are drawn from the germline V gene (reference sequence): LNHDA, SQIVND.

All of the isolated RNA was reverse transcribed with the High Capacity cDNA Reverse Transcription Kit, so expressed TCRB transcripts were sequenced. Deep immunoSEQ sequencing was performed on naive, central memory and regulatory T cell samples, with an average of around 3.5 million total reads per sample. Sorted cells were lysed in RLT buffer, and RNA was extracted using DNase-treated RNeasy Micro or Mini kits according to cell number. Each cell subset was processed on its own to prevent cross-contamination, while patient and healthy donor samples were processed together. Using the immunoSEQ multiplex PCR, TCRB sequences were amplified from cDNA into 87-bp fragments spanning the CDR3 region. The amplicons were sequenced using the Illumina HiSeq platform. In the paper's pipeline: PCR bias was computationally corrected using synthetic template baselines, reads within Hamming distance 2 were collapsed, and singletons that could not be merged were discarded. By aligning reads against IMGT, V, D and J genes, CDR3 length, and insertions or deletions at six rearrangement sites were assigned. Within each subset, clonotype counts were normalized to sorted cell number, after which true diversity and Gini coefficients were computed with the tcR R package. Repertoire sharing was quantified using the overlap coefficient calculated on TCRB nucleotide sequences. As a proxy for the pre-selection repertoire, out-of-frame TCRB sequences from naive cells were analyzed. TCRdb provides this immuneACCESS table in a form limited to in-frame rearrangements. Some clones are lacking; in checked studies, under half of them reflect an unresolved V gene, and why the rest are absent is not known. The V and J calls and the clone size are those of that table, but D and trimming were determined from the DNA. Here the sample has 900,000 or so clones; roughly 15% occur a single time. The ten largest make up about 0.02% of the sample.

Sequencing was carried out using naive CD4+ T cells from blood. In light of the paper, this sample's cell subset or site label describes: true naive CD4+ T cells. The source of this sequence is a woman between 18 and 30 years old in good health. The V and J genes are TRBV19 and TRBJ1-5; no D gene call is confident. Read as DNA, the sequence is TGTGCCAGTAGTACCCTGTTCTCGCGGCGGATGCAGCCCCAGCATTTT. It is translated as CASSTLFSRRMQPQHF. With the portions outside the CDR3 filled from the reference TRBV19 and TRBJ1-5 genes, the complete variable region becomes DGGITQSPKYLFRKEGQNVTLSCEQNLNHDAMYWYRQDPGQGLRLIYYSQIVNDFQKGDIAEGYSVSREKKESFPLTVTSAQKNPTAFYLCASSTLFSRRMQPQHFGDGTRLSIL.